Listed below are T cell receptor beta chains from one sample, sequenced in a study of T cells in localized non-small cell lung cancer. Sequencing used immunoSEQ multiplex PCR; TCRdb keeps in-frame clones, though not all of them. This sample has about 34,000 clones, with 90% to 95% found just once. Sequencing used peripheral blood, obtained before any cancer treatment. These receptors were collected from a female donor older than 55 with stage I lung adenocarcinoma. Each CDR3 is given with its conserved first and last residue. D genes are given only for firm matches. Clone size is stated in some rows and not others, as once, few, many or a class when expanded.

d_gene: .
v_gene: TRBV7-3
j_gene: TRBJ2-5
abundance: few
CDR3aa: CASSAQRGKYETQYF
CDR3nt: TGTGCCAGCAGCGCCCAAAGGGGGAAGTACGAGACCCAGTACTTC

d_gene: .
v_gene: TRBV5-1
j_gene: TRBJ2-1
abundance: .
CDR3aa: CASSLQGNEQFF
CDR3nt: TGCGCCAGCAGCTTGCAAGGTAACGAGCAGTTCTTC

d_gene: TRBD2
v_gene: TRBV7-3
j_gene: TRBJ2-5
abundance: .
CDR3aa: CASSLRGASGETQYF
CDR3nt: TGTGCCAGCAGCTTAAGAGGGGCTAGCGGCGAGACCCAGTACTTC

d_gene: .
v_gene: TRBV18
j_gene: TRBJ1-2
abundance: once
CDR3aa: CASSPQKNPANYGYTF
CDR3nt: TGTGCCAGCTCGCCCCAAAAAAACCCAGCTAACTATGGCTACACCTTC

d_gene: .
v_gene: TRBV6-1
j_gene: TRBJ2-7
abundance: .
CDR3aa: CASSVDRSSYEQYF
CDR3nt: TGTGCCAGCAGCGTGGATCGTAGCTCCTACGAGCAGTACTTC

d_gene: .
v_gene: TRBV5-1
j_gene: TRBJ2-3
abundance: .
CDR3aa: CASSLFLAGTDTQYF
CDR3nt: TGCGCCAGCAGCTTGTTCTTAGCGGGCACAGATACGCAGTATTTT

d_gene: TRBD2
v_gene: TRBV11-3
j_gene: TRBJ2-3
abundance: once
CDR3aa: CASSFGSGGTDTQYF
CDR3nt: TGTGCCAGCAGCTTCGGTAGCGGGGGCACAGATACGCAGTATTTT

d_gene: .
v_gene: TRBV21-1
j_gene: TRBJ2-1
abundance: .
CDR3aa: CASSKMGGRGFYNEQFF
CDR3nt: TGTGCCAGCAGCAAAATGGGAGGCAGGGGCTTCTACAATGAGCAGTTCTTC

d_gene: .
v_gene: TRBV19
j_gene: TRBJ2-5
abundance: .
CDR3aa: CASSISGSGPKETQYF
CDR3nt: TGTGCCAGTAGTATCTCTGGATCTGGACCGAAAGAGACCCAGTACTTC

d_gene: .
v_gene: TRBV5-1
j_gene: TRBJ2-2
abundance: .
CDR3aa: CASSTDPFTNTGELFF
CDR3nt: TGCGCCAGCAGCACGGACCCCTTTACGAACACCGGGGAGCTGTTTTTT

d_gene: .
v_gene: TRBV7-3
j_gene: TRBJ1-2
abundance: .
CDR3aa: CDRWGGYGYTF
CDR3nt: TGTGATCGCTGGGGGGGCTATGGCTACACCTTC

d_gene: .
v_gene: TRBV5-1
j_gene: TRBJ2-3
abundance: once
CDR3aa: CASSLASGGTDTQYF
CDR3nt: TGCGCCAGCAGCTTGGCCTCGGGTGGCACAGATACGCAGTATTTT

d_gene: .
v_gene: TRBV5-1
j_gene: TRBJ2-3
abundance: few
CDR3aa: CASSWGGTDTQYF
CDR3nt: TGCGCCAGCAGCTGGGGAGGCACAGATACGCAGTATTTT

d_gene: TRBD1
v_gene: TRBV19
j_gene: TRBJ2-4
abundance: .
CDR3aa: CASSALPGQGFNIQYF
CDR3nt: TGTGCCAGTAGTGCCCTGCCGGGACAGGGATTTAACATTCAGTACTTC

d_gene: TRBD2
v_gene: TRBV19
j_gene: TRBJ2-3
abundance: .
CDR3aa: CASTLAGGRTDTQYF
CDR3nt: TGTGCCAGTACCCTAGCGGGGGGCCGCACAGATACGCAGTATTTT

d_gene: .
v_gene: TRBV5-4
j_gene: TRBJ2-5
abundance: .
CDR3aa: CASSLAQTQETQYF
CDR3nt: TGTGCCAGCAGCTTGGCTCAGACCCAAGAGACCCAGTACTTC

d_gene: TRBD1
v_gene: TRBV7-8
j_gene: TRBJ2-2
abundance: .
CDR3aa: CASSPDRGMPGELFF
CDR3nt: TGTGCCAGCAGTCCAGACAGGGGAATGCCCGGGGAGCTGTTTTTT

d_gene: .
v_gene: TRBV6-1
j_gene: TRBJ1-5
abundance: .
CDR3aa: CASSGRDTGGLGNQPQHF
CDR3nt: TGTGCCAGCAGTGGCCGGGACACCGGGGGCCTAGGGAATCAGCCCCAGCATTTT

d_gene: .
v_gene: TRBV9
j_gene: TRBJ2-7
abundance: .
CDR3aa: CASSRTAGEQYF
CDR3nt: TGTGCCAGCAGCCGGACGGCCGGCGAGCAGTACTTC

d_gene: .
v_gene: TRBV25-1
j_gene: TRBJ2-7
abundance: once
CDR3aa: CASSERREQYF
CDR3nt: TGTGCCAGCAGTGAACGACGAGAGCAGTACTTC

d_gene: .
v_gene: TRBV7-9
j_gene: TRBJ1-2
abundance: .
CDR3aa: CASSFSGGAGYTF
CDR3nt: TGTGCCAGCAGCTTTTCGGGGGGCGCTGGCTACACCTTC

d_gene: .
v_gene: TRBV19
j_gene: TRBJ1-1
abundance: .
CDR3aa: CASSIPKGGTEAFF
CDR3nt: TGTGCCAGTAGTATCCCGAAGGGAGGTACTGAAGCTTTCTTT

d_gene: .
v_gene: TRBV30
j_gene: TRBJ1-3
abundance: .
CDR3aa: CAWTGQAQNTIYF
CDR3nt: TGTGCCTGGACAGGGCAGGCACAAAACACCATATATTTT

d_gene: .
v_gene: TRBV5-6
j_gene: TRBJ1-4
abundance: .
CDR3aa: CATTWDPGEKLFF
CDR3nt: TGTGCCACCACCTGGGACCCCGGTGAAAAACTGTTTTTT